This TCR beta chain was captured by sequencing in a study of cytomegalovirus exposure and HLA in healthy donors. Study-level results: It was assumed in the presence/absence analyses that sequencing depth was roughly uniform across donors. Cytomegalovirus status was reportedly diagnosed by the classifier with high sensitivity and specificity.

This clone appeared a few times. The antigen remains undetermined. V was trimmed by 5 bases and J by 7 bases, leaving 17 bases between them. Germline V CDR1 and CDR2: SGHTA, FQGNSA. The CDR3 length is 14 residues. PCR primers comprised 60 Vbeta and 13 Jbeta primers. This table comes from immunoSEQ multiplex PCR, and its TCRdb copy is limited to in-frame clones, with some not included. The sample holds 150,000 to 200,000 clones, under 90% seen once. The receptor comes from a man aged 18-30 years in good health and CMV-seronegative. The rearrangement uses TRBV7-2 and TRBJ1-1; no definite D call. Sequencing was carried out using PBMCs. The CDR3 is CASSPVRGRVEAFF. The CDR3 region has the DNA TGTGCCAGCAGCCCCGTTCGGGGAAGGGTTGAAGCTTTCTTT.